One T cell receptor (beta chain) is described in this entry. Amplification used 60 Vbeta primers and 13 Jbeta primers. Measured with immunoSEQ multiplex PCR; TCRdb has only the in-frame clones, and not every one. The listing records 150,000 to 200,000 clones. This specimen comes from a study of cytomegalovirus exposure and HLA in healthy donors. About the research overall: Researchers previously reported finding roughly 120 million unique TCR beta sequences from roughly 180 million T cells.

CDR3 size: 14 residues. Looked up from germline, CDR1 is SQVTM and CDR2 is ANQGSEA. V was shortened by 4 bases and J by 1 base, with 12 bases between the two germline ends. The sample consisted of PBMCs. The origin of this receptor is a woman in her fifties or sixties in good health and CMV-seronegative. This rearrangement joins TRBV29-1 to TRBJ2-3; the D gene is possibly TRBD1 (5 bases). The CDR3 is CSVVGQGRTDTQYF. The CDR3 DNA reads TGCAGCGTTGTCGGGCAGGGTCGCACAGATACGCAGTATTTT.